This T cell receptor (beta chain) is from a study of beta chain features in type 1 diabetes. Study conclusions and caveats: TCRB rearrangement may or may not be influenced by HLA type; here this remained unresolved. Patients with Type 1 diabetes showed moderately but significantly shorter TCRB CDR3s in all four CD4+ subsets. Since sequencing was performed on cDNA, cells with high TCR expression could be over-represented. Among patients, naive, central memory and Treg TCRB repertoires appeared more similar than among healthy donors.

Germline V gene data show CDR1 as SGHAT and CDR2 as FQNNGV. CDR3 length: 14 amino acids. Trimming took 5 bases from V and 1 from J, leaving 11 bases between them. Only a few counts were recorded for this clone. Its antigen is unknown. As every portion of the isolated RNA was reverse transcribed, the sequencing read expressed TCRB transcripts. Data came from immunoSEQ multiplex PCR; TCRdb stores just in-frame clones and leaves some out. The sample lists more than 250,000 clones; roughly an eighth were seen once. A sort by CD45RO/CCR7/CD25/CD127/CD95/CD27 yielded CD4+ naive, central memory, regulatory and stem cell-like memory cells.

The chain links TRBV11-2 to TRBJ1-1; D is ambiguous. Sequences were obtained from naive CD4+ T cells from blood. This TCR was sampled from a man in his thirties or forties with type 1 diabetes. In DNA, the CDR3 is TGTGCCAGCAGCCTATACCGGGAGAACACTGAAGCTTTCTTT. Residues: CASSLYRENTEAFF.